This T cell receptor (beta chain) was obtained from a study of cytomegalovirus exposure and HLA in healthy donors. Study in general: Roughly 89 million unique TCR sequences came from HLA-typed donors in an early release. Study findings and constraints: Within a later analysis, the majority of CMV-associated TCR beta chains appeared HLA-restricted. The HLA-A and HLA-B alleles of most subjects were reportedly predicted accurately from TCR beta sequences.

PCR employed 60 Vbeta and 13 Jbeta primers. Some clones are missing from TCRdb's copy, which holds only in-frame ones; the method was immunoSEQ multiplex PCR. The sample carries fewer than 200,000 clones, around 80% recorded once. J lost 5 bases, V lost 1 base, and 12 bases had no gene match. CDR3 length: 17 residues. Germline CDR1 and CDR2: LGHNT and FRNRAP. For this clone: What it binds is unknown.

This receptor was identified in a man aged 35 to 55 in good health and CMV-seronegative. This sequence joins TRBV12-5 and TRBJ2-5; 8 positions match TRBD2. Sequencing was carried out using PBMCs. The CDR3 spells CASGLDTSGTLRETQYF. The CDR3 DNA sequence: TGTGCTAGTGGTTTGGATACTAGCGGAACCTTGCGGGAGACCCAGTACTTC.